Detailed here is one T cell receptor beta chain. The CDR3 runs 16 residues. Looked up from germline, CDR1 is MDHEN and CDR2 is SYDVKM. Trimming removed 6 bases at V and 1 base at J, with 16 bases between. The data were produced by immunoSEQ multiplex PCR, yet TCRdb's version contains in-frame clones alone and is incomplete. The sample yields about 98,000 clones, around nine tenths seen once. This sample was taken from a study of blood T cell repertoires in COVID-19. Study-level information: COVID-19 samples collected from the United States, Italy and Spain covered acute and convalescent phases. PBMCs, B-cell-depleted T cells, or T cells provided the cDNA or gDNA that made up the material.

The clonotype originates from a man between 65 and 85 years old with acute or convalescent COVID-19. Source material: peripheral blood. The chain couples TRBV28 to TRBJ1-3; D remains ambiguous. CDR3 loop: CASRLPSGGSGNTIYF. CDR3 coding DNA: TGTGCCAGCAGGCTCCCGTCAGGAGGATCTGGAAACACCATATATTTT. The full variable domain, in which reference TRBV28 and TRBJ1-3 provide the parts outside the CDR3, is DVKVTQSSRYLVKRTGEKVFLECVQDMDHENMFWYRQDPGLGLRLIYFSYDVKMKEKGDIPEGYSVSREKKERFSLILESASTNQTSMYLCASRLPSGGSGNTIYFGEGSWLTVV.